The sequence of this T cell receptor (beta chain) was determined in a study of vaccination effects on CD4 cells after COVID-19. Study in general: A median of 72 days separated the second dose and sampling. Study observations and caveats: The study, lacking early post-infection timepoints, had few convalescent patients. Marked clonal contraction was seen in infection- and vaccine-induced clones late after vaccination.

Concerning this clone itself: Its antigen is unknown.

V lost 3 bases to trimming and J lost 4 bases, with 7 bases between them. CDR1 is SGHVS, CDR2 FQNEAQ, per germline. This CDR3 contains 13 residues. ViraFEST expansion of antigen-specific CD4+ T cells with viral peptide pools preceded sequencing. Investigators separated out CD4+ T cells once around eleven days of culture had passed. Participants each got two BNT162b2 or mRNA-1273 vaccine doses. Cultures had half their medium replaced with IL-2 medium on days 3 and 7. The assay was immunoSEQ multiplex PCR, and TCRdb's table has in-frame clones only and misses some. The sample records 20,000 to 30,000 clones, roughly 79% being singletons.

The chain combines TRBV7-8 with TRBJ1-5; D is ambiguous. The sequence came from a human donor who received a COVID-19 vaccine. Some clones in this sample may be carry-over from other donors' samples. This specimen consisted of CD4+ T cells from PBMCs cultured with SARS-CoV-2 spike peptides, obtained after COVID-19 vaccination. The CDR3 spells CASSLMANQPQHF. CDR3 sequence (DNA): TGTGCCAGCAGCTTGATGGCAAATCAGCCCCAGCATTTT.